This T cell receptor beta chain was profiled in a study of T cell repertoires in cytomegalovirus infection. Study-wide background: From public TCR beta signatures came an indication of both CMV infection and matching HLA type.

Study-wide findings and caveats: HLA-C-restricted, CMV-specific TCR beta clonotypes were dominant ex vivo. Cumulative public TCR beta family frequency identified CMV carriers with the relevant HLA.

CDR3 size: 14 residues. Trimming took off 0 bases at V and 2 bases at J, with 9 bases between the two ends. The V gene's germline CDR1 is SGDLS and CDR2 YYNGEE. This clonotype is a singleton in its sample. As yet, its antigen is unknown. A single record per CDR3 protein comes from TCRdb applying MiXCR to the reads. The table records 450,000 to 650,000 distinct CDR3 sequences, approximately 26% of them present only once. This TCR was recovered from a human donor in good health (CMV status not recorded). Some clones in this sample may be carry-over from other donors' samples. Sequenced material: PBMCs. The chain uses TRBV9 and TRBJ2-7; D is unresolved. The CDR3 is CASSVGRNPYEQYF. The DNA of the CDR3 is TGTGCCAGCAGCGTAGGGCGGAACCCCTACGAGCAGTACTTC.